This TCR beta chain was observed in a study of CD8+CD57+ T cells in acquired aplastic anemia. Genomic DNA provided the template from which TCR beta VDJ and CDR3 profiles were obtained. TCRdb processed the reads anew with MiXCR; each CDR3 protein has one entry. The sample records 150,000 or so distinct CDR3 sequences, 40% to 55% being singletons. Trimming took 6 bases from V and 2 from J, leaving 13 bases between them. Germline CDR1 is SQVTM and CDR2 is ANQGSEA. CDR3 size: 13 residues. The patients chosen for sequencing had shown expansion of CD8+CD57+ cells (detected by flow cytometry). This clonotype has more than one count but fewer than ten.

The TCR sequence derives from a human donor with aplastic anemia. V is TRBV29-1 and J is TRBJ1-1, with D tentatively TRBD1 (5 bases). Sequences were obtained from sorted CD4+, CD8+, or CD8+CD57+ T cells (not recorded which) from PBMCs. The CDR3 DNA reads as TGCAGCGTCACGCGGGACCTAAACACTGAAGCTTTCTTT. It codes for CSVTRDLNTEAFF.